What follows are 27 T cell receptor beta chains derived from one specimen sequenced in a study of immune characterization of retroperitoneal liposarcoma. TCRdb reprocessed the PCR reads via MiXCR and lists one record per CDR3 protein. This sample yields 10,000 or so distinct CDR3 sequences, of which around a quarter are seen a single time; roughly 7.6% belongs to the top ten. The material sequenced was tumor tissue. Receptor source: a male donor with retroperitoneal liposarcoma.

The V call is TRBV6-1, the J call TRBJ2-5; 7 nucleotides agree with TRBD1. Germline V gives CDR1 MNHNS, CDR2 SASEGT. The CDR3 contains 13 residues. Trimming cost V 7 bases and J 2 bases; bases outside gene matches: 4. In nucleotides, the CDR3 is TGTGCCAGCAATGCACAGGGGCAAGAGACCCAGTACTTC. Translation: CASNAQGQETQYF.

The CDR3 spells CASSFLAGGAPGTQYF. In DNA, the CDR3 is TGTGCCAGCAGTTTCTTGGCAGGGGGGGCCCCCGGTACGCAGTATTTT. This chain joins TRBV12-3 or TRBV12-4 and TRBJ2-3; D possibly uses TRBD1 or TRBD2 (7 bases each). The CDR3 runs 16 residues. The V and J ends lost 3 bases and 8 bases respectively, with 21 bases between them.

By share, this clonotype ranks as medium-sized (0.01 to 0.1%). The chain couples TRBV7-8 to TRBJ2-1; D remains unclear. The V end was cut by 1 base, the J end by 10 bases, with 14 bases between. Germline V lookup: CDR1 SGHVS, CDR2 FQNEAQ. The CDR3 runs 14 residues. The CDR3 here is CASSLGAGIHEQFF. The CDR3, as DNA: TGTGCCAGCAGCTTAGGGGCAGGTATCCACGAGCAGTTCTTC.

This sequence joins TRBV11-2 and TRBJ2-1; the match to TRBD2 covers 8 bases. Germline assignment: CDR1 SGHAT and CDR2 FQNNGV. The CDR3 is 14 amino acids. Trimming removed 8 bases from V and 10 bases from J; junction bases left unmatched: 13. CDR3 in DNA: TGTGCCAGCGCCGGTCCGCGGGGGGTTTGGGAGCAGTTCTTC. This codes for CASAGPRGVWEQFF.

The V gene is TRBV6-4, the J gene TRBJ2-3; 8 bases align to TRBD2. Per germline, CDR1 MRHNA and CDR2 SNTAGT. This CDR3 contains 16 residues. V shed 6 bases, J shed 0 bases, and the junction held 8 bases outside the gene matches. CDR3 protein: CASSPSQRESTDTQYF. Here the CDR3 DNA reads TGTGCCAGCAGCCCGTCTCAGCGGGAGAGCACAGATACGCAGTATTTT.

There are many counts of this clonotype. This sequence joins TRBV11-3 and TRBJ2-7, with D possibly being TRBD2 (5 bases). CDR1 is SGHNT, CDR2 YENEEA, per germline. V was cut by 1 base and J by 0 bases, with 7 bases left in between. The CDR3 has 14 amino acids. For the CDR3, the DNA is TGTGCCAGCAGCTTAGGAGGGAGCTCCTACGAGCAGTACTTC. It is translated as CASSLGGSSYEQYF.

The chain couples TRBV6-1 to TRBJ2-1, with a tentative D call TRBD2 (6 bases). V lost 9 bases to trimming and J lost 10 bases, with 22 bases between them. The CDR3 sequence is 14 residues long. Looked up from germline, CDR1 is MNHNS and CDR2 is SASEGT. In DNA, the CDR3 is TGTGCCAGTTGGAGGGGAAGGACTAATTACGAGCAGTTCTTC. It is translated as CASWRGRTNYEQFF.

The chain recombines TRBV6-1 with TRBJ2-1; D is perhaps TRBD2 (5 bases). Judging by the DNA end, TRBJ2-7 fits better; the J call may be wrong. Looked up from germline, CDR1 is MNHNS and CDR2 is SASEGT. The CDR3 contains 15 residues. CDR3 residues: CASRVLGGSLYEQYF. Here the CDR3 DNA reads TGTGCCAGCAGAGTGTTGGGTGGGAGCTTATACGAGCAGTACTTC.

This chain joins TRBV5-1 and TRBJ2-1, with 7 bases aligning to TRBD2. The DNA matches TRBJ2-7 better at its end, which makes the J call doubtful. The CDR3 has 14 amino acids. CDR1 is SGHRS and CDR2 is YFSETQ in the germline V gene. This CDR3 is CASSLEGGGYEQYF. The CDR3, as DNA: TGCGCCAGCAGCTTGGAAGGCGGGGGCTACGAGCAGTACTTC.

This clonotype was found a few times. V gene TRBV4-2 combines with J gene TRBJ1-5; D is unresolved. The CDR3 extends over 15 amino acids. Per germline, CDR1 LGHNA and CDR2 YNFKEQ. Trimming stripped 4 bases from V and 6 bases from J, with 16 bases between. CDR3 protein: CASSLILDGRQPQHF. CDR3 DNA: TGTGCCAGCAGCCTAATCCTGGACGGCCGTCAGCCCCAGCATTTT.

Sample share makes this clonotype medium-sized (0.01 to 0.1%). V usage is TRBV27 and J usage is TRBJ2-1; possible D gene TRBD2, 6 bases. Germline CDR1 MNHEY, CDR2 SMNVEV (reference sequence). The CDR3 extends over 14 amino acids. Trimming pared 5 bases from V and 10 bases from J, leaving 18 bases between. CDR3 region: CASSVRGKEYEQFF. The CDR3 nucleotides read TGTGCCAGCAGTGTACGGGGGAAGGAGTACGAGCAGTTCTTC.

This clonotype counts as medium-sized. The chain is built from TRBV6-1 and TRBJ2-1; 10 bases match TRBD2. Germline V gene data show CDR1 as MNHNS and CDR2 as SASEGT. This CDR3 is built from 15 residues. Trimming removed 6 bases from V and 6 bases from J; junction bases left unmatched: 8. CDR3 sequence (DNA): TGTGCCAGCAGAAAAAAAGCGGGGGGGCCCAATGAGCAGTTCTTC. Amino acid sequence: CASRKKAGGPNEQFF.

Regarding this clonotype: A much larger clone is a single base away; this may be a read error. V gene TRBV12-3 or TRBV12-4 combines with J gene TRBJ2-1; no clear D gene. The CDR3 extends over 13 amino acids. The CDR3 here is CASSFLVNNEHYF. CDR3 in DNA: TGTGCCAGCAGTTTTCTAGTCAATAACGAGCACTACTTC.

This clonotype is judged medium-sized. CDR3 protein: CASSYSGGAPDTQYF. The CDR3 coding sequence is TGTGCCAGCAGTTACTCAGGGGGGGCCCCAGATACGCAGTATTTT. The V gene is TRBV6-6, the J gene TRBJ2-3; a weak D match, TRBD2 (7 bases). Germline V lookup: CDR1 MNHNY, CDR2 SVGAGI (reference sequence). The CDR3 totals 15 residues. Trimming stripped 0 bases from V and 4 bases from J, with 11 bases between.

This clonotype was recorded many times. The DNA of the CDR3 is TGTGCCAGCAGTTCGGGACTAGCGGCGTCCTACGAGCAGTACTTC. Its translation is CASSSGLAASYEQYF. V usage is TRBV6-1 and J usage is TRBJ2-7; 11 bases align to TRBD2. Germline V gene data show CDR1 as MNHNS and CDR2 as SASEGT. The CDR3 loop spans 15 amino acids. The trim removed 5 bases at V and 1 base at J, leaving 4 bases unmatched.

This clonotype was counted many times. The V and J genes are TRBV7-9 and TRBJ2-1; D ambiguous. The J call is uncertain, as TRBJ2-7 better fits the DNA end. Germline V gives CDR1 SEHNR, CDR2 FQNEAQ (reference sequence). The CDR3 is 15 residues long. The CDR3 reads CASSLIVPSYNEQYF. CDR3 DNA: TGTGCCAGCAGCTTAATCGTCCCCTCCTACAATGAGCAGTACTTC.

The chain couples TRBV6-2 or TRBV6-3 to TRBJ1-5; D is perhaps TRBD1 (6 bases). The CDR3 contains 14 residues. Germline lookup yields CDR1 MNHEY and CDR2 SVGEGT. V lost 5 bases to trimming and J lost 7 bases, with 15 bases between them. For the CDR3, the DNA is TGTGCCAGCAGTCCCCGAGGGGGGGCCCAGCCCCAGCATTTT. Protein: CASSPRGGAQPQHF.

This clonotype was observed at least ten times. The chain employs TRBV6-1 and TRBJ2-7; 8 nucleotides match TRBD1. After removal of 5 bases from V and 2 bases from J, the junction contained 2 bases not matched to a gene. The germline V gene has CDR1 MNHNS and CDR2 SASEGT. This CDR3 region has 13 residues. The CDR3 here is CASSRTGPYEQYF. In DNA form, the CDR3 reads TGTGCCAGCAGTAGGACAGGGCCCTACGAGCAGTACTTC.

The chain links TRBV6-6 to TRBJ2-4; possible D gene TRBD2, 6 bases. The J call may be in error: the DNA end matches TRBJ2-5 better. CDR1 MNHNY and CDR2 SVGAGI come from the germline V gene (reference sequence). The CDR3 extends over 15 amino acids. CDR3 protein: CASSYSGREEETQYF. Here the CDR3 DNA reads TGTGCCAGCAGTTACTCGGGCAGGGAGGAGGAGACCCAGTACTTC.

The sample holds a few counts of this clonotype. This chain links TRBV7-6 with TRBJ2-5, with D hard to call. The germline V gene has CDR1 SGHVS and CDR2 FNYEAQ. The CDR3 consists of 12 residues. V lost 4 bases and J 4 bases, leaving 7 bases between the germline ends. CDR3 loop: CASSSPGETQYF. The CDR3 DNA reads TGTGCCAGCAGCTCGCCGGGAGAGACCCAGTACTTC.

This clonotype was picked up a small number of times. This sequence joins TRBV7-2 and TRBJ2-1, with TRBD2 matching 11 bases. V gave up 3 bases and J gave up 10 bases; unmatched junction bases: 14. Germline CDR1 and CDR2: SGHTA and FQGNSA. The CDR3 contains 17 residues. Written as DNA, the CDR3 is TGTGCCAGCAGCTTCACTAGCGGGGGTACAAAAACCTACGAGCAGTTCTTC. Its translation: CASSFTSGGTKTYEQFF. Full variable domain (missing parts from reference TRBV7-2 and TRBJ2-1): GAGVSQSPSNKVTEKGKDVELRCDPISGHTALYWYRQSLGQGLEFLIYFQGNSAPDKSGLPSDRFSAERTGGSVSTLTIQRTQQEDSAVYLCASSFTSGGTKTYEQFFGPGTRLTVL.

By proportion, this clonotype is medium-sized. This rearrangement joins TRBV7-6 to TRBJ2-1; 13 nucleotides agree with TRBD2. This CDR3 has 14 residues. Trimming cost V 4 bases and J 6 bases; bases outside gene matches: 0. Germline loops: CDR1 SGHVS, CDR2 FNYEAQ. Written as DNA, the CDR3 is TGTGCCAGCAGCTGGACTAGCGGGAGCAATGAGCAGTTCTTC. Translated: CASSWTSGSNEQFF.

CDR3 nucleotide sequence: TGTGCCAGCAGCTCTGTGCGGGGAGACACAGATACGCAGTATTTT. It translates to CASSSVRGDTDTQYF. The V call is TRBV11-3, the J call TRBJ2-3; D is possibly TRBD2 (6 bases). V shed 4 bases and J shed 2 bases, with 13 bases lying between them. In germline, CDR1 is SGHNT, CDR2 YENEEA. This CDR3 has 15 residues. The full variable domain, its missing parts supplied by reference TRBV11-3 and TRBJ2-3, is EAGVVQSPRYKIIEKKQPVAFWCNPISGHNTLYWYLQNLGQGPELLIRYENEEAVDDSQLPKDRFSAERLKGVDSTLKIQPAELGDSAVYLCASSSVRGDTDTQYFGPGTRLTVL.

This clonotype showed up just a few times. The chain has TRBV12-3 or TRBV12-4 and TRBJ1-1; D remains unclear. Trimming removed 5 bases from V and 0 bases from J, with 10 bases in between. This CDR3 spans 14 amino acids. This CDR3 reads CASSPDPLNTEAFF. CDR3 sequence (DNA): TGTGCCAGCAGTCCCGACCCGTTGAACACTGAAGCTTTCTTT.

By share of the sample, this clonotype is medium-sized. This chain joins TRBV7-2 and TRBJ2-1; TRBD1 matches at 11 bases. Near its end, the DNA agrees better with TRBJ2-7, so the J call may be wrong. The V gene's germline CDR1 is SGHTA and CDR2 FQGNSA. CDR3 length: 16 residues. For the CDR3, the DNA is TGTGCCAGCAGCCGGGGACAGGGGGGACTCTCCTACGAGCAGTACTTC. It codes for CASSRGQGGLSYEQYF.

By sample share, this clonotype is medium-sized. The V gene is TRBV6-1, the J gene TRBJ2-5; the D is unclear. The CDR3 has 13 residues. The ends were cut back, 2 bases at V and 5 bases at J, with 9 bases in the middle. Germline CDR1 MNHNS, CDR2 SASEGT. Here the CDR3 DNA reads TGTGCCAGCAGTGAATACTTATCGGAGACCCAGTACTTC. Translating it yields CASSEYLSETQYF.

This clonotype was counted only a few times. The rearrangement uses TRBV25-1 and TRBJ2-1; maybe TRBD2 (7 bases). The germline CDR1 and CDR2 sequences are MGHDK and SYGVNS. The CDR3 runs to 14 residues. The V gene lost 5 bases and the J gene lost 3 bases, with 11 bases spanning the gap. The CDR3 DNA follows: TGTGCCAGCAGTAAGGGGGGGGGCTACAATGAGCAGTTCTTC. This sequence encodes CASSKGGGYNEQFF.